This TCR beta chain was sequenced during a study of T cells in localized non-small cell lung cancer. This clone has only a few counts. The table came from immunoSEQ multiplex PCR; TCRdb's copy has only in-frame clones and leaves some out. Of approximately 4,000 clones in the sample, approximately 30% were seen once. The CDR3 sequence is 17 residues long. Trimming shortened V by 0 bases and J by 1 base, and 16 bases separated the two germline ends. The germline V gene encodes CDR1 SGDLS and CDR2 YYNGEE. V is TRBV9 and J is TRBJ2-5, with D perhaps matching TRBD1 or TRBD2 (7 bases each). Sequencing was performed on normal lung tissue next to the tumor, taken before any cancer treatment. The sequence came from a male donor aged 60 or over with stage III lung adenocarcinoma. CDR3: CASSVAGGTGVQETQYF. Written as DNA, the CDR3 is TGTGCCAGCAGCGTAGCGGGGGGCACAGGGGTCCAAGAGACCCAGTACTTC.